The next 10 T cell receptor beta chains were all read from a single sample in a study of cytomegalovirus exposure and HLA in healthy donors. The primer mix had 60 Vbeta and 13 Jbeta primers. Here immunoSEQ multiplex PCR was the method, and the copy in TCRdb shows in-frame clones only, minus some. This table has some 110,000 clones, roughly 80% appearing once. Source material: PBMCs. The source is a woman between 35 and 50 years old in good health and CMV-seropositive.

CDR3 nucleotides: TGTGCCAGCAGCTGGACAGCCGCGGTGGATACGCAGTATTTT. Translation gives CASSWTAAVDTQYF. The chain employs TRBV6-1 and TRBJ2-3; D perhaps matches TRBD1 (6 bases). The ends were cut back, 6 bases at V and 6 bases at J, with 16 bases in the middle. The CDR3 consists of 14 residues. Germline V gives CDR1 MNHNS, CDR2 SASEGT.

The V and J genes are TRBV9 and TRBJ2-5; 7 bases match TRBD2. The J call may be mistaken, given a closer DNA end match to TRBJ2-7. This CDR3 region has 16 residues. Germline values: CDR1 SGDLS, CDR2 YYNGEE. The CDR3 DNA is TGTGCCAGCAGCGTAGATGGGGGGGTGAGCTCCTACGAGCAGTACTTC. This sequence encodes CASSVDGGVSSYEQYF.

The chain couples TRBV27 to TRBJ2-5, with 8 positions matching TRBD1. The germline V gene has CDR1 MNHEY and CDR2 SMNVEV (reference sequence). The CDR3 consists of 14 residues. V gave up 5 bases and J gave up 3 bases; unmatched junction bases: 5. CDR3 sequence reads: CASSKPGGEETQYF. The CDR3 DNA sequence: TGTGCCAGCAGTAAACCAGGGGGCGAAGAGACCCAGTACTTC.

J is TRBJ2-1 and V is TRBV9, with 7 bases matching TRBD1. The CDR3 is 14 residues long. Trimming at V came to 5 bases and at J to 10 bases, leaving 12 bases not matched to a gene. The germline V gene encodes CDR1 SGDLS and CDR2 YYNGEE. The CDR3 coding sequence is TGTGCCAGCAGTCAACGTGACAGGGTCCAAGAGCAGTTCTTC. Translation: CASSQRDRVQEQFF.

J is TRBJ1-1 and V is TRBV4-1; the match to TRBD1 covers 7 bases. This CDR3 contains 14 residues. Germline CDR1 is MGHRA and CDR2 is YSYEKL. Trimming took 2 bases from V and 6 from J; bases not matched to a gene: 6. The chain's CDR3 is CASSQRQGYSEAFF. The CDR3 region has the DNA TGCGCCAGCAGCCAACGACAGGGATATTCTGAAGCTTTCTTT.

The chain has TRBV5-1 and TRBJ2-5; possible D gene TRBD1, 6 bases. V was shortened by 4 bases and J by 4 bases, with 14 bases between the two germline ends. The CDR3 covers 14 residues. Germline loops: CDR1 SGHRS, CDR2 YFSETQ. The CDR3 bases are TGCGCCAGCAGCCTACAGGGTCCACCAGAGACCCAGTACTTC. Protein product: CASSLQGPPETQYF.

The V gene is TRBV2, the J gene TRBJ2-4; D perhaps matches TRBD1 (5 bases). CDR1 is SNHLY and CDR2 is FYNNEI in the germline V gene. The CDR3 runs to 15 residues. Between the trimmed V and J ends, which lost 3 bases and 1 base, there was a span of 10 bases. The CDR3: CASSDEGVAKNIQYF. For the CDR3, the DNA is TGTGCCAGCAGTGATGAAGGGGTGGCCAAAAACATTCAGTACTTC.

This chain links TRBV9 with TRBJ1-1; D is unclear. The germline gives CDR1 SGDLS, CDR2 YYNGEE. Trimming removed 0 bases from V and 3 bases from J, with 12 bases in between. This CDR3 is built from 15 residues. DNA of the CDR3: TGTGCCAGCAGCGTAGGGCCGGGGAAGGACACTGAAGCTTTCTTT. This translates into CASSVGPGKDTEAFF.

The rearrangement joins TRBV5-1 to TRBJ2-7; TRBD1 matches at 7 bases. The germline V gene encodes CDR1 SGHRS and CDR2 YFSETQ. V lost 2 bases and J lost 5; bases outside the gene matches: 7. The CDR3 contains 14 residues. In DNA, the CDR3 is TGCGCCAGCAGCTTAGGTACAGGGGAAGACGAGCAGTACTTC. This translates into CASSLGTGEDEQYF.

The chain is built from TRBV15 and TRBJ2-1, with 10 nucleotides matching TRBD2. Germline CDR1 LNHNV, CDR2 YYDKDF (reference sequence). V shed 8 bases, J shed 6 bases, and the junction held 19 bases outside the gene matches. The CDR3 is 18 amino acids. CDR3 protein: CATRRLAGQTRTVNEQFF. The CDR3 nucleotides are TGTGCCACCCGCCGACTAGCGGGTCAAACCCGCACCGTCAATGAGCAGTTCTTC.